A single sample gave rise to the 2 T cell receptor beta chains below, sequenced in a study of CD8+ T cells in alopecia areata. Following extraction, RNA underwent reverse transcription to cDNA, which served as the sequencing template. The method was immunoSEQ multiplex PCR; TCRdb's version includes in-frame clones alone and lacks a portion of them. Of fewer than 40,000 clones in the sample, 62% were seen once. The sample comprised NKG2D-high CD8+ T cells sorted from blood. These receptors originate from a human donor with alopecia areata.

The chain combines TRBV27 with TRBJ2-7; a weak D match, TRBD1 (6 bases). CDR1 and CDR2 (germline): MNHEY, SMNVEV (reference sequence). This CDR3 is built from 13 residues. Trimming left V 5 bases short and J 6 bases short, with 14 bases between. The CDR3 nucleotides read TGTGCCAGCAGTGCCGATTACAGGGTCGAGCAGTACTTC. Protein product: CASSADYRVEQYF.

Here the CDR3 reads CASSWQRTYEQYF. As DNA, the CDR3 is TGTGCCAGCAGTTGGCAGCGAACCTACGAGCAGTACTTC. The chain has TRBV27 and TRBJ2-7; D is ambiguous. The CDR3 contains 13 residues. CDR1 is MNHEY, CDR2 SMNVEV, per germline (reference sequence). Trimming removed 4 bases at V and 2 bases at J, with 9 bases between.